This T cell receptor (beta chain) was observed in a study of Ad26.COV2.S vaccination and SARS-CoV-2 variants. The V gene lost 4 bases and the J gene lost 0 bases, with 16 bases spanning the gap. The CDR3 is made up of 18 amino acids. The germline V gene encodes CDR1 SEHNR and CDR2 FQNEAQ (reference sequence). Study conclusions and caveats: Analytic work on TCR breadth and depth might have understated the full extent of total T cell responses.

The assay was immunoSEQ multiplex PCR, and TCRdb's table has in-frame clones only and misses some. The data hold over 350,000 clones, with 88% observed a single time. Treatment here: roughly 18 received Ad26.COV2.S at low or high dose, single or two shots; about 5 received placebo; per-sample allocation not given. Sampling was performed 63 days after the first vaccine or placebo injection. The sample holds a few counts of this clone. As yet, its antigen is unknown. The chain couples TRBV7-9 to TRBJ2-6; possible D gene TRBD1, 6 bases. The source is a person between 18 and 59 years old who received the Ad26.COV2.S COVID-19 vaccine or a placebo. The sample consisted of peripheral blood, taken in a trial of Ad26.COV2.S vaccine versus placebo. The chain's CDR3 is CASSSTGNSLSGANVLTF. Written as DNA, the CDR3 is TGTGCCAGCAGCTCCACAGGGAACTCTCTCTCTGGGGCCAACGTCCTGACTTTC.